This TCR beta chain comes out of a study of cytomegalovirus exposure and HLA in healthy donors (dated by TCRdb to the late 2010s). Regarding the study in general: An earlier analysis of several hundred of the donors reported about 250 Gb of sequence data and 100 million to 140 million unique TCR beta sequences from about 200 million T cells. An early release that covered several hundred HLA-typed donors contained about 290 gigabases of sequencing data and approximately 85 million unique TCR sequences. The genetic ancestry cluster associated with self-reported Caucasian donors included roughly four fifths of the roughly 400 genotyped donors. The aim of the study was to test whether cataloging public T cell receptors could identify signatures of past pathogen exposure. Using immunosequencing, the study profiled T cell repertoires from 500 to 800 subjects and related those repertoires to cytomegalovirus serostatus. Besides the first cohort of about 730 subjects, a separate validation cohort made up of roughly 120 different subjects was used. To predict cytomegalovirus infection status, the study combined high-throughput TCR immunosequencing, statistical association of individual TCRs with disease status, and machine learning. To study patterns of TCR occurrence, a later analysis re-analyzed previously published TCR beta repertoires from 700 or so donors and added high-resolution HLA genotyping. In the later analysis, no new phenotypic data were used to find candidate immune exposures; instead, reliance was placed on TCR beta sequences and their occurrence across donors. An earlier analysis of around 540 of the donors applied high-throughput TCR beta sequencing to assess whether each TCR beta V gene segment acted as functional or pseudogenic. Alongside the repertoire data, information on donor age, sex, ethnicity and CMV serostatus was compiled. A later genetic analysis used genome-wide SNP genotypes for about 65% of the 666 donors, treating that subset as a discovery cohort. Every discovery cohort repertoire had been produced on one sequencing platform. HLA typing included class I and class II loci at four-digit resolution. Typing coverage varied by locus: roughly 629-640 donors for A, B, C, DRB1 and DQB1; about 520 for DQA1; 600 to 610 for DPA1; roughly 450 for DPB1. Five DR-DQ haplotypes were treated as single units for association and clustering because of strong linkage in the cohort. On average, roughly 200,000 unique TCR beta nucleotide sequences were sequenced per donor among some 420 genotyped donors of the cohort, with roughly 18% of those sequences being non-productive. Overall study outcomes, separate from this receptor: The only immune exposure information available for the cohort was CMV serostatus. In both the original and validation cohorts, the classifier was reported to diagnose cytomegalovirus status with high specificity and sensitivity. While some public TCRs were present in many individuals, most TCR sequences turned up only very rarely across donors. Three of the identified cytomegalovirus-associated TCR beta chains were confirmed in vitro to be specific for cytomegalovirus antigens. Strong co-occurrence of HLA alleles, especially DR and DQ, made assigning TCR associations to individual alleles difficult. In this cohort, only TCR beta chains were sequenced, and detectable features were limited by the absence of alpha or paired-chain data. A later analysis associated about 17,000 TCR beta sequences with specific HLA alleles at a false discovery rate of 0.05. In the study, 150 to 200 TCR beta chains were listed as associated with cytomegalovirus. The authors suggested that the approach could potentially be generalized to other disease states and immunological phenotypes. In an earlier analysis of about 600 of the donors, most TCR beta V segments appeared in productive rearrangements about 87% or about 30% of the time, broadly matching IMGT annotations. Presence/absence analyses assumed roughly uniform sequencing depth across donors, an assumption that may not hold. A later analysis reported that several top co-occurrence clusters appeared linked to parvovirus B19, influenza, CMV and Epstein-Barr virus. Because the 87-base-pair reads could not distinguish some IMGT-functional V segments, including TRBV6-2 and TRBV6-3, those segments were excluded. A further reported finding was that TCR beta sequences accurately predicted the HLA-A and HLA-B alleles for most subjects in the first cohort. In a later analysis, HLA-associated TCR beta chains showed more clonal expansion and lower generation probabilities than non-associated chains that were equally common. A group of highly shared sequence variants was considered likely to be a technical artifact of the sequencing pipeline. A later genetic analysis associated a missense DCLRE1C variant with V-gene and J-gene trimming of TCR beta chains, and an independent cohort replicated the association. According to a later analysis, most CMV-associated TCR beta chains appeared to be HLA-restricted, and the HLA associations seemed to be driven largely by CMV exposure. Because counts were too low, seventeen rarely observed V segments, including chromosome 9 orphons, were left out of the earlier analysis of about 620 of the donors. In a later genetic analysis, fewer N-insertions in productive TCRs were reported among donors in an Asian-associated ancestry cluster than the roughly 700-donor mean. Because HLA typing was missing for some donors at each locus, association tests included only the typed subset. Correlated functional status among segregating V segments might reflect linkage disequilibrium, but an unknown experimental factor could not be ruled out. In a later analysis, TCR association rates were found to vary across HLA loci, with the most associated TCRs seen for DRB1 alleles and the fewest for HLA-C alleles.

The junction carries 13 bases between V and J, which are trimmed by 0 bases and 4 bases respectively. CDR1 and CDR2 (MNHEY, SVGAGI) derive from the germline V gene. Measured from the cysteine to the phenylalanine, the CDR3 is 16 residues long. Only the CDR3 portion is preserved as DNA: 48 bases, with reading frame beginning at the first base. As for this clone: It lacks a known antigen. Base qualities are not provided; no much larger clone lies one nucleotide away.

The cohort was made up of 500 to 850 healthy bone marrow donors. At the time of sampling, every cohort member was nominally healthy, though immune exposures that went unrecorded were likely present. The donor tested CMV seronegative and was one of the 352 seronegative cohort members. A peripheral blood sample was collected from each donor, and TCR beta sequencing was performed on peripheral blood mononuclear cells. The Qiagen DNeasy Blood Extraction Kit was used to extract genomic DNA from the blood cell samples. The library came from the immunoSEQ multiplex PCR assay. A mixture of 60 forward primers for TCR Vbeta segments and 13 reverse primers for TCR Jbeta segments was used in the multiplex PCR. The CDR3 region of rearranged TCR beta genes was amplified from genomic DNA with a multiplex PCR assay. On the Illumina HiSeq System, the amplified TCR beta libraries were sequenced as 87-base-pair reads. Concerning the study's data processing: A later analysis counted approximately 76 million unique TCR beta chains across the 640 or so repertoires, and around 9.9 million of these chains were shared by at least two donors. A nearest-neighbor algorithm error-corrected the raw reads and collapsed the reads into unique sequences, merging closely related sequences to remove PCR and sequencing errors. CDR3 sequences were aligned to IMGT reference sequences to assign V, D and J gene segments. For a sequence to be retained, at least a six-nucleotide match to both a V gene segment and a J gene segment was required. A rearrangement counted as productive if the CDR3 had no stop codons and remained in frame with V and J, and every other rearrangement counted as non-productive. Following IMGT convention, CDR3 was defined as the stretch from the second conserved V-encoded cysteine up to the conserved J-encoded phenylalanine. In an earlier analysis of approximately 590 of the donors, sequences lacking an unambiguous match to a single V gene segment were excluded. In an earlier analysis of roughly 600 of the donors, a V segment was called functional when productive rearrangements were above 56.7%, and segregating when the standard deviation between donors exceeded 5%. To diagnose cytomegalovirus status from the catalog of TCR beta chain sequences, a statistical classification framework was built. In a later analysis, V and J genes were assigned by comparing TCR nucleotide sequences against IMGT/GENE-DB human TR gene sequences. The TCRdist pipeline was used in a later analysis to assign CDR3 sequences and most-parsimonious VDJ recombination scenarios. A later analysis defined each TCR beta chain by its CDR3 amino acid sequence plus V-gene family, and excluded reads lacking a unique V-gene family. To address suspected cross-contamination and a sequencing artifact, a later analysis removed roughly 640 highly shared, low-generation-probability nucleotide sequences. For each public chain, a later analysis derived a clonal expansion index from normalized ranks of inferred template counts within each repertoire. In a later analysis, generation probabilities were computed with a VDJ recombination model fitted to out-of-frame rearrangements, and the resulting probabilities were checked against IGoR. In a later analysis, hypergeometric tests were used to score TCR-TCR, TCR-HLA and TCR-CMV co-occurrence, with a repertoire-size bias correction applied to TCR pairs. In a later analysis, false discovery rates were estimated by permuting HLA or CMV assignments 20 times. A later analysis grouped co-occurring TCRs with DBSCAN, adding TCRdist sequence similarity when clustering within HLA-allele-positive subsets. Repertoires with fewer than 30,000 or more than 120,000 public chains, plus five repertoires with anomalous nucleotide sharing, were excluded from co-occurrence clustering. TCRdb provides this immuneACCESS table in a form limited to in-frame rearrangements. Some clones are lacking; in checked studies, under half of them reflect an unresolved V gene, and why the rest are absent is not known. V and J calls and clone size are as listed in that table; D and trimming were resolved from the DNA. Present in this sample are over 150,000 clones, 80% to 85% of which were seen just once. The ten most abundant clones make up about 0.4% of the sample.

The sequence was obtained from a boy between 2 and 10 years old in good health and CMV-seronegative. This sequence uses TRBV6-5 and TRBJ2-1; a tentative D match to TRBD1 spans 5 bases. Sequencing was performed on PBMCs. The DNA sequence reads TGTGCCAGCAGTTACTCGACCAGGGTCCAATACAATGAGCAGTTCTTC. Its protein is CASSYSTRVQYNEQFF.